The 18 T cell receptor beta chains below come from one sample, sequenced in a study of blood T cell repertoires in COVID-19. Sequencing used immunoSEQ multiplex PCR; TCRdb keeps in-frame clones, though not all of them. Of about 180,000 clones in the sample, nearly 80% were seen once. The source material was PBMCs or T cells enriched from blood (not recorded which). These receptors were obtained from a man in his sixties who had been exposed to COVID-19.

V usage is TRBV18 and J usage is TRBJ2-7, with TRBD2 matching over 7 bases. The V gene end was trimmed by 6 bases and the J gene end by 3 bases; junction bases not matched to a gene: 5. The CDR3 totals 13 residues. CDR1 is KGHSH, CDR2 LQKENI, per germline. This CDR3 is CASSGDYRYEQYF. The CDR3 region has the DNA TGTGCCAGCTCGGGGGACTACCGCTACGAGCAGTACTTC.

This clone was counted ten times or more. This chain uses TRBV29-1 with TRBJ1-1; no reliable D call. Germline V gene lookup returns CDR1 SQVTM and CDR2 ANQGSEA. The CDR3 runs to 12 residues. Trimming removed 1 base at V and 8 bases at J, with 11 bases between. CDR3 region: CSVEVPRSEAFF. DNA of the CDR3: TGCAGCGTTGAAGTCCCCAGGTCGGAAGCTTTCTTT.

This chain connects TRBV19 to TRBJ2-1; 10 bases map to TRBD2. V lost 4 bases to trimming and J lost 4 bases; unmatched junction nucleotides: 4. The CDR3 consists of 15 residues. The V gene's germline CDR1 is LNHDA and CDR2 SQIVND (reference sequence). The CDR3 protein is CASSTLAGVYNEQFF. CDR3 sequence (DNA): TGTGCCAGTAGTACGCTAGCGGGAGTGTACAATGAGCAGTTCTTC.

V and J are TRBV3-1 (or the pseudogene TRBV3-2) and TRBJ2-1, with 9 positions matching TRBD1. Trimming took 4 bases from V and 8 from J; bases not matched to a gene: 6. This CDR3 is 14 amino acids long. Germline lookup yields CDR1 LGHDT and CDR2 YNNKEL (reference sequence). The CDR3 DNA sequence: TGTGCCAGCAGCCGGGACAGGGTTGGTGATGAGCAGTTCTTC. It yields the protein CASSRDRVGDEQFF.

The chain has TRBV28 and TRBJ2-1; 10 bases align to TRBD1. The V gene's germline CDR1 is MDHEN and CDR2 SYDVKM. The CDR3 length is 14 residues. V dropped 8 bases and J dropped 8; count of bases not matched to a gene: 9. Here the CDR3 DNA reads TGTGCCAGCCGAAGACAGGGGGCGCCGGATGAGCAGTTCTTC. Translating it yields CASRRQGAPDEQFF. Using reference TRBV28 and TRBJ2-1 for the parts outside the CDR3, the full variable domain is DVKVTQSSRYLVKRTGEKVFLECVQDMDHENMFWYRQDPGLGLRLIYFSYDVKMKEKGDIPEGYSVSREKKERFSLILESASTNQTSMYLCASRRQGAPDEQFFGPGTRLTVL.

The CDR3 DNA reads TGCGCCAGCAGCCGGGTCGGAGCGGGAGGTGAGACCCAGTACTTC. It codes for CASSRVGAGGETQYF. The chain joins TRBV5-1 to TRBJ2-5, with 9 positions matching TRBD2. Per the germline V gene, CDR1 is SGHRS and CDR2 is YFSETQ. The CDR3 extends over 15 amino acids. The V segment lost 4 bases and the J segment 5 bases; nucleotides outside the gene matches: 9.

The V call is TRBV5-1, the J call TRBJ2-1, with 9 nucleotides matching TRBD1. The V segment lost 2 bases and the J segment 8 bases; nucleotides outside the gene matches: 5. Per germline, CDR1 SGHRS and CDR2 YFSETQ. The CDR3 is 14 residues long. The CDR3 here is CASSLQGAWDEQFF. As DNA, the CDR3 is TGCGCCAGCAGCTTACAGGGGGCATGGGATGAGCAGTTCTTC.

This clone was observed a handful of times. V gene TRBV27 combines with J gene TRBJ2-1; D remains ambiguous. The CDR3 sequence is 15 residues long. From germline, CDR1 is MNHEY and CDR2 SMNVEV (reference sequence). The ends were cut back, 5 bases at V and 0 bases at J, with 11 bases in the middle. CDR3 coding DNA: TGTGCCAGCAGTAATAGCTGGAGCTCCTACAATGAGCAGTTCTTC. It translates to CASSNSWSSYNEQFF.

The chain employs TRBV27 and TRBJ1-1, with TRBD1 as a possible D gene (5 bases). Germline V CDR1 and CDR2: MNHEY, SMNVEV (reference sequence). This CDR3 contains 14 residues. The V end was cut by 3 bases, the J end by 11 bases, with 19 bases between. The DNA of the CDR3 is TGTGCCAGCAGTTTCGTTCAGGACCTCCGGGGGGCTTTCTTT. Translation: CASSFVQDLRGAFF.

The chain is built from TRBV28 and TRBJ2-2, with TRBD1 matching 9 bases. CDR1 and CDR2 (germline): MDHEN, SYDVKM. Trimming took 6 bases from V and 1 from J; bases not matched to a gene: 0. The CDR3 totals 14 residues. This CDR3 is CASRTGGNTGELFF. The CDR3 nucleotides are TGTGCCAGCAGGACAGGGGGGAACACCGGGGAGCTGTTTTTT.

The CDR3 coding sequence is TGTGCCAGCAGCGCAGACAGGGGCTCGACGGGTTTCACCGGGGAGCTGTTTTTT. This translates into CASSADRGSTGFTGELFF. The V call is TRBV9, the J call TRBJ2-2; TRBD1 agrees at 8 bases. Per the germline V gene, CDR1 is SGDLS and CDR2 is YYNGEE. The CDR3 is 18 amino acids. V trimming: 3 bases; J trimming: 4 bases; junction bases outside the gene matches: 14.

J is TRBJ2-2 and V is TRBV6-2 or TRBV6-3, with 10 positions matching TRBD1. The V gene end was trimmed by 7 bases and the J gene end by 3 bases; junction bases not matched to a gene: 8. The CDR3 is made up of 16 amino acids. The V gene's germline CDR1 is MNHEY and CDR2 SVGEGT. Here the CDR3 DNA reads TGTGCCAGCACCCCCGTCGGGACAGGGGACACCGGGGAGCTGTTTTTT. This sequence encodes CASTPVGTGDTGELFF.

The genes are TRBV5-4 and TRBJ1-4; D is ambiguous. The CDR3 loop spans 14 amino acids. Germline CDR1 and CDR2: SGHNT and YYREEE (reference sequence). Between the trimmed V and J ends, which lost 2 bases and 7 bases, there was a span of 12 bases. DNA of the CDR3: TGTGCCAGCAGCTTCCGAGGAGGGTTTGAAAAACTGTTTTTT. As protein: CASSFRGGFEKLFF.

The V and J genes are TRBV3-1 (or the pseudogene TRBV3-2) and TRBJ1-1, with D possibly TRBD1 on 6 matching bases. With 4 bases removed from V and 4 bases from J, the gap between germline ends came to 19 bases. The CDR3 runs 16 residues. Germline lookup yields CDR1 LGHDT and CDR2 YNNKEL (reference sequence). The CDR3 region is CASSRGDRGAGTEAFF. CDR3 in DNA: TGTGCCAGCAGCCGAGGTGATCGGGGGGCTGGCACTGAAGCTTTCTTT.

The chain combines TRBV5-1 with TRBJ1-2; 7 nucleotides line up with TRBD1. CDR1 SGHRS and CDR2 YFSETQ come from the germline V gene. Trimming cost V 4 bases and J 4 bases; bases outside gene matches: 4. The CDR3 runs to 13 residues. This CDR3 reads CASSATGVYGYTF. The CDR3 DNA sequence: TGCGCCAGCAGCGCTACAGGGGTCTATGGCTACACCTTC. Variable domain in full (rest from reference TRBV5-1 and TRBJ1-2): KAGVTQTPRYLIKTRGQQVTLSCSPISGHRSVSWYQQTPGQGLQFLFEYFSETQRNKGNFPGRFSGRQFSNSRSEMNVSTLELGDSALYLCASSATGVYGYTFGSGTRLTVV.

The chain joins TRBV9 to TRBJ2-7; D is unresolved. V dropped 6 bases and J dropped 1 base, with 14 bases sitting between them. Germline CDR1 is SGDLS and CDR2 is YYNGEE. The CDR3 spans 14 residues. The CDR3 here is CASTTSTTSYEQYF. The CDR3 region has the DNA TGTGCCAGCACCACCTCGACGACATCCTACGAGCAGTACTTC.

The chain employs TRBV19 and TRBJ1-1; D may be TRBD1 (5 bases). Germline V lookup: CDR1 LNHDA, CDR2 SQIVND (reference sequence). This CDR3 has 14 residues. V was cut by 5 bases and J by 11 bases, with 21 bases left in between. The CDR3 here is CASSGRTGGREAFF. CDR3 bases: TGTGCCAGTAGTGGCCGGACGGGGGGTCGGGAGGCTTTCTTT.

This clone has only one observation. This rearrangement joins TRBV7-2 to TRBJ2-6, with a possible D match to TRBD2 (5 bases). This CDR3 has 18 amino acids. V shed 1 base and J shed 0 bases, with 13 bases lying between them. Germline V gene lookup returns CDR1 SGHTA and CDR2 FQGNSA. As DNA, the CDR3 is TGTGCCAGCAGCTTAGGGTGGCGGAGGAGCTCTGGGGCCAACGTCCTGACTTTC. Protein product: CASSLGWRRSSGANVLTF.